A selection of T cell receptor beta chains follows, all from one sample in a study of blood T cell repertoires in COVID-19. The data were produced by immunoSEQ multiplex PCR, yet TCRdb's version contains in-frame clones alone and is incomplete. The sample contains under 150,000 clones, approximately 86% of which appear only once. Sequenced input: PBMCs or T cells enriched from blood (not recorded which). Every receptor here comes from a woman aged 50 to 60 who had recovered from COVID-19. Each CDR3 is given with its conserved first and last residue. The D gene is left open where the match is weak.

D gene: TRBD1; CDR3 length: 15; J gene: TRBJ1-5; V gene: TRBV6-5; CDR3 protein: CASSRTGGINQPQHF; CDR3 DNA: TGTGCCAGCAGTCGAACAGGGGGCATAAATCAGCCCCAGCATTTT
D gene: .; CDR3 length: 12; J gene: TRBJ2-7; V gene: TRBV25-1; CDR3 protein: CAATGTDYEQYF; CDR3 DNA: TGTGCCGCTACAGGAACAGACTACGAGCAGTACTTC
D gene: .; CDR3 length: 14; J gene: TRBJ1-2; V gene: TRBV3-1/TRBV3-2; CDR3 protein: CASSQGAGPYGYTF; CDR3 DNA: TGTGCCAGCAGCCAAGGGGCAGGGCCATATGGCTACACCTTC
D gene: TRBD2; CDR3 length: 16; J gene: TRBJ2-3; V gene: TRBV7-9; CDR3 protein: CASSRTSGASTDTQYF; CDR3 DNA: TGTGCCAGCAGCCGGACTAGCGGGGCCAGCACAGATACGCAGTATTTT
D gene: .; CDR3 length: 12; J gene: TRBJ1-4; V gene: TRBV19; CDR3 protein: CASSSGLGKLFF; CDR3 DNA: TGTGCCAGTAGTTCGGGACTCGGAAAACTGTTTTTT
D gene: .; CDR3 length: 12; J gene: TRBJ2-4; V gene: TRBV5-1; CDR3 protein: CASSLGGNIQYF; CDR3 DNA: TGCGCCAGCAGCTTGGGCGGAAACATTCAGTACTTC
D gene: TRBD2; CDR3 length: 16; J gene: TRBJ2-4; V gene: TRBV19; CDR3 protein: CASSIGERGAKNIQYF; CDR3 DNA: TGTGCCAGTAGTATAGGGGAGCGGGGAGCCAAAAACATTCAGTACTTC
D gene: TRBD1; CDR3 length: 15; J gene: TRBJ2-7; V gene: TRBV7-2; CDR3 protein: CASSVRDRVFFEQYF; CDR3 DNA: TGTGCCAGCAGCGTCCGAGACAGGGTATTCTTCGAGCAGTACTTC
D gene: TRBD1; CDR3 length: 17; J gene: TRBJ2-5; V gene: TRBV5-6; CDR3 protein: CASTKDRSYEDKETQYF; CDR3 DNA: TGTGCCAGCACTAAGGACAGGAGCTACGAGGACAAAGAGACCCAGTACTTC
D gene: TRBD1; CDR3 length: 12; J gene: TRBJ1-1; V gene: TRBV6-5; CDR3 protein: CASRWRQGGAFF; CDR3 DNA: TGTGCCAGCAGATGGAGGCAGGGGGGAGCTTTCTTT
D gene: .; CDR3 length: 11; J gene: TRBJ1-2; V gene: TRBV12-3/TRBV12-4; CDR3 protein: CASRVQGFYTF; CDR3 DNA: TGTGCCAGCAGAGTCCAGGGCTTCTACACCTTC
D gene: .; CDR3 length: 19; J gene: TRBJ2-6; V gene: TRBV5-1; CDR3 protein: CASSPRATGGDSGANVLTF; CDR3 DNA: TGCGCCAGCAGCCCTCGGGCAACAGGGGGGGACTCTGGGGCCAACGTCCTGACTTTC